These 24 T cell receptor beta chains were all obtained from the same sample, sequenced in a study of molecular identifiers for immune sequencing clone quantification. TCRdb used MiXCR to reprocess the PCR reads, holding one entry per CDR3 protein. The table records around 480,000 distinct CDR3 sequences, around 23% of them present only once. The source material was naive CD8+ T cells from blood, with Jurkat cell RNA spiked in. Stated subset: FACS-sorted CD8+CD4-CCR7+CD45RA+ naive T cells. Receptors were obtained from a human donor in good health. Some libraries in this study had Jurkat cell RNA spiked in.

This clonotype was picked up a small number of times. The chain uses TRBV18 and TRBJ2-7; D could derive from TRBD1 or TRBD2 (5 bases each). CDR1 and CDR2 from the germline V gene are KGHSH and LQKENI. V was shortened by 0 bases and J by 2 bases, with 11 bases between the two germline ends. The CDR3 runs 15 residues. CDR3 sequence reads: CASSPPGGGTYEQYF. The CDR3 region has the DNA TGTGCCAGCTCACCACCTGGTGGGGGAACCTACGAGCAGTACTTC.

The genes are TRBV15 and TRBJ1-1, with D hard to call. Per the germline V gene, CDR1 is LNHNV and CDR2 is YYDKDF (reference sequence). Trimming took 9 bases from V and 4 from J, leaving 15 bases between them. The CDR3 length is 13 residues. The CDR3 is CATGGPAATEAFF. CDR3 bases: TGTGCCACAGGAGGGCCAGCGGCCACTGAAGCTTTCTTT.

This clonotype was seen a few times. This rearrangement joins TRBV29-1 to TRBJ2-2; 11 nucleotides align to TRBD2. Per the germline V gene, CDR1 is SQVTM and CDR2 is ANQGSEA. V lost 7 bases, J lost 4 bases, and 5 bases stayed unmatched. This CDR3 contains 14 residues. The CDR3 DNA sequence: TGCAGCGCCGGGACTAGCGGAGCCACCGGGGAGCTGTTTTTT. Translating gives CSAGTSGATGELFF.

Concerning this clonotype: This clone may be a read error of a much larger clone one base away. No conserved phenylalanine or tryptophan ends this CDR3, so it is likely a read error. V usage is TRBV20-1 and J usage is TRBJ2-3; 9 bases line up with TRBD2. Germline CDR1 is DFQATT and CDR2 is SNEGSKA (reference sequence). Losses at the gene ends were 2 bases for V and 0 bases for J; bases not matched to a gene: 3. CDR3 size: 15 residues. In nucleotides, the CDR3 is TGCAGTGCTAGAAGAACTAGCGGGAGCACAGATACGCAGTATCTT. Translation gives CSARRTSGSTDTQYL.

This clonotype was seen more than once but under ten times. The rearrangement joins TRBV5-4 to TRBJ2-3; the match to TRBD2 covers 11 bases. Germline V gives CDR1 SGHNT, CDR2 YYREEE (reference sequence). The CDR3 has 16 amino acids. V gave up 4 bases and J gave up 0 bases; unmatched junction bases: 4. This chain's CDR3 is CASSAGLAESTDTQYF. In DNA, the CDR3 is TGTGCCAGCAGCGCGGGACTAGCGGAAAGCACAGATACGCAGTATTTT.

The V call is TRBV27, the J call TRBJ1-1; D call uncertain. V dropped 3 bases and J dropped 6 bases, with 14 bases sitting between them. CDR3 size: 14 residues. The germline V gene has CDR1 MNHEY and CDR2 SMNVEV (reference sequence). CDR3 sequence reads: CASSLVVRGAEAFF. In nucleotides, the CDR3 is TGTGCCAGCAGTTTGGTTGTCCGGGGAGCTGAAGCTTTCTTT.

The sample holds many counts of this clonotype. This chain uses TRBV6-2 or TRBV6-3 with TRBJ1-1; 7 nucleotides agree with TRBD1. Unmatched junction bases numbered 6, after V lost 6 bases and J lost 11 bases. Germline values: CDR1 MNHEY, CDR2 SVGEGT. The CDR3 extends over 11 amino acids. The CDR3 is CASRTDRAAFF. The CDR3 bases are TGTGCCAGCAGAACTGACAGGGCTGCTTTCTTT.

The chain joins TRBV5-5 to TRBJ2-3; TRBD2 agrees at 11 bases. Germline values: CDR1 SGHKS, CDR2 YYEKEE (reference sequence). V shed 2 bases and J 2 bases; nucleotides not matched to a gene: 10. The CDR3 runs to 18 residues. CDR3 in amino acids: CASSFTSGGNSPTDTQYF. CDR3 sequence (DNA): TGTGCCAGCAGCTTTACTAGCGGGGGAAACAGCCCCACAGATACGCAGTATTTT.

A few counts support this clonotype. The chain has TRBV12-3 or TRBV12-4 and TRBJ1-5; D gene unclear. Trimming removed 6 bases from V and 1 base from J, with 13 bases in between. The CDR3 has 15 residues. The CDR3 spells CASSLDSGSNQPQHF. The CDR3 bases are TGTGCCAGCAGCCTTGACTCAGGCAGCAATCAGCCCCAGCATTTT.

The table lists this clonotype with many counts. This sequence joins TRBV5-6 and TRBJ2-5; 11 bases align to TRBD2. Trimming took 0 bases from V and 5 from J; bases not matched to a gene: 3. The CDR3 totals 15 residues. Germline values: CDR1 SGHDT, CDR2 YYEEEE. The CDR3 nucleotides are TGTGCCAGCAGCTTGGCCCCTAGCGGGAGGGAGACCCAGTACTTC. Translating it yields CASSLAPSGRETQYF.

This clonotype has a count of ten or more. The V call is TRBV29-1, the J call TRBJ2-7, with D perhaps being TRBD1 or TRBD2 (5 bases each). V was cut by 4 bases and J by 2 bases, with 12 bases left in between. This CDR3 is built from 13 residues. CDR1 is SQVTM, CDR2 ANQGSEA, per germline. CDR3 loop: CSVVGTVTYEQYF. The CDR3 DNA sequence: TGCAGCGTTGTGGGGACGGTAACCTACGAGCAGTACTTC.

CDR3 DNA: TGCGCCACTTGTCGGACGGACGCAACTAATGAAAAACTGTTTTTT. Translation gives CATCRTDATNEKLFF. This chain joins TRBV5-1 and TRBJ1-4; D remains ambiguous. V dropped 9 bases and J dropped 0 bases, with 15 bases sitting between them. The germline CDR1 and CDR2 sequences are SGHRS and YFSETQ. The CDR3 covers 15 residues.

The rearrangement joins TRBV7-9 to TRBJ2-7, with 11 bases fitting TRBD2. The CDR3 sequence is 14 residues long. The trim removed 2 bases at V and 5 bases at J, leaving 2 bases unmatched. From germline, CDR1 is SEHNR and CDR2 FQNEAQ (reference sequence). The CDR3 region is CASSLLAGGDEQYF. For the CDR3, the DNA is TGTGCCAGCAGCTTACTAGCGGGAGGTGACGAGCAGTACTTC.

This chain uses TRBV19 with TRBJ1-4; 7 nucleotides match TRBD1. The CDR3 runs to 14 residues. Germline V gives CDR1 LNHDA, CDR2 SQIVND (reference sequence). V was pared by 8 bases and J by 4 bases, with 7 bases of the junction left unmatched. CDR3 nucleotide sequence: TGTGCCAGTTCGACAGGGTACGGTAATGAAAAACTGTTTTTT. Translated, it gives CASSTGYGNEKLFF. The whole variable domain, filled in from reference TRBV19 and TRBJ1-4, reads DGGITQSPKYLFRKEGQNVTLSCEQNLNHDAMYWYRQDPGQGLRLIYYSQIVNDFQKGDIAEGYSVSREKKESFPLTVTSAQKNPTAFYLCASSTGYGNEKLFFGSGTQLSVL.

This chain joins TRBV20-1 and TRBJ1-5, with D possibly matching TRBD1 (5 bases). The V end lost 3 bases, the J end lost 0 bases, and 15 bases lay between the germline ends. The CDR3 is 16 residues long. Germline V gene lookup returns CDR1 DFQATT and CDR2 SNEGSKA (reference sequence). The CDR3 region is CSASIGAGISNQPQHF. The CDR3 DNA follows: TGCAGTGCTAGTATCGGGGCAGGGATTAGCAATCAGCCCCAGCATTTT.

V usage is TRBV20-1 and J usage is TRBJ2-7, with D possibly being TRBD2 (5 bases). This CDR3 spans 15 amino acids. Trimming left V 3 bases short and J 0 bases short, with 15 bases between. CDR1 is DFQATT, CDR2 SNEGSKA, per germline (reference sequence). In DNA, the CDR3 is TGCAGTGCTAGGAACCCCAGCGGATCCTCCTACGAGCAGTACTTC. Amino acids: CSARNPSGSSYEQYF.

This clonotype was recorded a few times. The chain carries TRBV20-1 and TRBJ2-4, with TRBD1 as a possible D gene (6 bases). The CDR3 consists of 15 residues. The V end lost 0 bases, the J end lost 3 bases, and 12 bases lay between the germline ends. Germline V gives CDR1 DFQATT, CDR2 SNEGSKA (reference sequence). Here the CDR3 reads CSARDYRDNKNIQYF. For the CDR3, the DNA is TGCAGTGCTAGAGATTACCGGGACAACAAAAACATTCAGTACTTC.

With respect to this clonotype: With a much larger clone just one base away, this may be a read error. The chain uses TRBV5-1 and TRBJ1-1, with D unresolved. Trimming stripped 7 bases from V and 1 base from J, with 11 bases between. This CDR3 is built from 13 residues. The germline V gene has CDR1 SGHRS and CDR2 YFSETQ. The CDR3: CASGPNPNTEAFF. The CDR3 DNA sequence: TGCGCCAGCGGCCCAAACCCGAACACTGAAGCTTTCTTT.

The chain joins TRBV4-1 to TRBJ2-2; no clear D gene. V lost 0 bases and J 0 bases, leaving 14 bases between the germline ends. This CDR3 comprises 18 residues. CDR1 is MGHRA and CDR2 is YSYEKL in the germline V gene. The CDR3 sequence: CASSQDQVHSTNTGELFF. DNA for the CDR3: TGCGCCAGCAGCCAAGATCAGGTACACAGCACGAACACCGGGGAGCTGTTTTTT.

This clonotype was seen a handful of times. This chain uses TRBV27 with TRBJ2-7; no reliable D call. V lost 3 bases and J 5 bases, leaving 17 bases between the germline ends. The CDR3 has 15 amino acids. Germline V gene data show CDR1 as MNHEY and CDR2 as SMNVEV (reference sequence). The CDR3 DNA reads as TGTGCCAGCAGTTTGAGACGGCCGCCAGGACACGAGCAGTACTTC. This sequence encodes CASSLRRPPGHEQYF.

The chain couples TRBV6-5 to TRBJ2-7; 8 bases line up with TRBD1. This CDR3 is 15 amino acids long. CDR1 and CDR2 from the germline V gene are MNHEY and SVGAGI. The J segment lost 4 bases and the V segment lost 2 bases, leaving 7 bases of the junction unmatched. The CDR3 sequence is CASSYDGQGTYEQYF. CDR3 in DNA: TGTGCCAGCAGTTACGATGGACAGGGCACTTACGAGCAGTACTTC.

This clonotype was counted between two and nine times. This chain connects TRBV7-9 to TRBJ1-2, with 9 bases identical to TRBD1. CDR3 size: 16 residues. CDR1 and CDR2 (germline): SEHNR, FQNEAQ (reference sequence). V lost 4 bases to trimming and J lost 2 bases; unmatched junction nucleotides: 8. CDR3: CASSYGQGLRNYGYTF. The CDR3 nucleotides are TGTGCCAGCAGCTACGGACAGGGGTTGAGGAACTATGGCTACACCTTC.

The CDR3 DNA is TGTGCCAGCAAACCTCCTGCGGGGCAATTAATCCTGAACACTGAAGCTTTCTTT. This sequence encodes CASKPPAGQLILNTEAFF. The chain has TRBV28 and TRBJ1-1; perhaps TRBD1 as D (5 bases). The germline V and J ends were trimmed by 7 bases and 0 bases, with 24 bases remaining between them. Germline V lookup: CDR1 MDHEN, CDR2 SYDVKM. CDR3 length: 18 residues.

This sequence joins TRBV12-3 or TRBV12-4 and TRBJ2-1, with unresolved D. The CDR3 is made up of 14 amino acids. The V end lost 5 bases, the J end lost 5 bases, and 13 bases lay between the germline ends. CDR3 protein: CASSPKWTNNEQFF. In nucleotides, the CDR3 is TGTGCCAGCAGTCCCAAATGGACCAACAATGAGCAGTTCTTC.